A single sample is the source of the 9 T cell receptor beta chains below, sequenced in a study of response to subunit inactivated influenza vaccine. Each CDR3 protein is one row after TCRdb ran MiXCR on the RT-PCR reads. The sample lists more than 600,000 distinct CDR3 sequences, roughly 20% occurring once. The sequencing used PBMCs from blood, collected more than 4 days after vaccination. These receptors were collected from a man aged 45-60 years who received an inactivated influenza vaccine.

The rearrangement joins TRBV20-1 to TRBJ2-1; D might be TRBD2 (7 bases). Between the trimmed V and J ends, which lost 8 bases and 2 bases, there was a span of 19 bases. The germline CDR1 and CDR2 sequences are DFQATT and SNEGSKA (reference sequence). This CDR3 contains 15 residues. The CDR3 DNA sequence: TGCAGTCCAGAGTCCGCGGGGGCGACCTACAATGAGCAGTTCTTC. Amino acids: CSPESAGATYNEQFF.

This clonotype was observed a few times. The rearrangement uses TRBV5-6 and TRBJ2-2; unclear D gene. Germline loops: CDR1 SGHDT, CDR2 YYEEEE. V lost 3 bases, J lost 9 bases, and 9 bases lay in between. The CDR3 extends over 12 amino acids. DNA of the CDR3: TGTGCCAGCAGCTCTAGGCCTCGGGAGCTGTTTTTT. It encodes CASSSRPRELFF.

The chain combines TRBV4-3 with TRBJ2-7; TRBD1 might be the D (7 bases). Germline V CDR1 and CDR2: LGHNA, YSLEER. V lost 4 bases to trimming and J lost 1 base, with 17 bases between them. The length of the CDR3 is 16 residues. CDR3 DNA: TGCGCCAGCAGCCGAAGCGACAGGGACTCTTCCTACGAGCAGTACTTC. Protein sequence: CASSRSDRDSSYEQYF.

The rearrangement links TRBV4-3 to TRBJ1-6; no clear D. Germline V gene data show CDR1 as LGHNA and CDR2 as YSLEER. The V gene lost 3 bases and the J gene lost 7 bases, with 13 bases spanning the gap. The CDR3 has 15 amino acids. Here the CDR3 reads CASSQNRAQNSPLHF. The CDR3 nucleotides read TGCGCCAGCAGCCAGAACAGAGCCCAGAATTCACCCCTCCACTTT.

This clonotype has at least ten counts. V and J are TRBV12-3 or TRBV12-4 and TRBJ2-2, with D possibly being TRBD1 (5 bases). The V end lost 6 bases, the J end lost 0 bases, and 11 bases lay between the germline ends. The CDR3 is 15 residues long. The CDR3, as DNA: TGTGCCAGCAGGCAGACAGTAACGAACACCGGGGAGCTGTTTTTT. Translated: CASRQTVTNTGELFF.

This chain joins TRBV6-2 or TRBV6-3 and TRBJ2-7; D remains unclear. The germline V gene has CDR1 MNHEY and CDR2 SVGEGT. The CDR3 runs 13 residues. V dropped 2 bases and J dropped 2 bases, with 7 bases sitting between them. The CDR3 sequence: CASSYQRTYEQYF. CDR3 DNA sequence: TGTGCCAGCAGTTACCAACGAACCTACGAGCAGTACTTC.

This clonotype was detected a few times. The chain combines TRBV7-9 with TRBJ1-2; 7 bases align to TRBD1. The CDR3 contains 16 residues. Germline V gives CDR1 SEHNR, CDR2 FQNEAQ (reference sequence). Trimming removed 5 bases from V and 2 bases from J; junction bases left unmatched: 11. The CDR3 sequence: CASSASLSGGNYGYTF. The CDR3 nucleotides read TGTGCCAGCAGCGCGTCCCTGTCAGGGGGGAACTATGGCTACACCTTC.

This sequence joins TRBV5-1 and TRBJ2-5; no reliable D call. The length of the CDR3 is 14 residues. The ends were cut back, 3 bases at V and 4 bases at J, with 13 bases in the middle. The germline CDR1 and CDR2 sequences are SGHRS and YFSETQ. CDR3 sequence (DNA): TGCGCCAGCAGCTCGACCGGCAGGTCAGAGACCCAGTACTTC. It codes for CASSSTGRSETQYF.

This clonotype has only one observation. CDR3 region: CAISERGTGIGYTF. The CDR3 coding sequence is TGTGCCATCAGTGAGCGCGGGACAGGGATTGGCTACACCTTC. This rearrangement joins TRBV10-3 to TRBJ1-2; 9 bases map to TRBD1. This CDR3 is 14 amino acids long. The ends lost 2 bases at V and 7 bases at J; junction bases unmatched: 5. The germline V gene has CDR1 ENHRY and CDR2 SYGVKD.